These 18 T cell receptor beta chains share one sample of origin, sequenced in a study of blood T cell repertoires in COVID-19. Assay used: immunoSEQ multiplex PCR; TCRdb lists only in-frame clones, some missing. Seen here are 100,000 to 150,000 clones, 81% observed once, and the top ten hold about 18%. Sequenced input: peripheral blood. Source of these receptors: a man younger than 45 with COVID-19, enrolled during active disease.

This CDR3 is CASKDSAGGNSPLHF. DNA for the CDR3: TGTGCCAGCAAAGATTCGGCAGGGGGAAATTCACCCCTCCACTTT. The V call is TRBV2, the J call TRBJ1-6, with 7 bases aligning to TRBD1. The germline V gene has CDR1 SNHLY and CDR2 FYNNEI. CDR3 length equals 15 residues. V trimming: 7 bases; J trimming: 7 bases; junction bases outside the gene matches: 10.

The CDR3 DNA reads as TGTGCCAGTACCGAGACCGGGACTAGTCCCGAGACCCAGTACTTC. Translated, it gives CASTETGTSPETQYF. The chain has TRBV19 and TRBJ2-5; TRBD2 matches at 8 bases. V lost 7 bases to trimming and J lost 5 bases; unmatched junction nucleotides: 12. CDR1 and CDR2 (germline): LNHDA, SQIVND (reference sequence). There are 15 residues in the CDR3.

The rearrangement joins TRBV5-1 to TRBJ1-3; D is unclear. The CDR3 runs to 14 residues. Trimming shortened V by 4 bases and J by 0 bases, and 8 bases separated the two germline ends. Germline assignment: CDR1 SGHRS and CDR2 YFSETQ. This CDR3 reads CASSLDTSGNTIYF. CDR3 coding DNA: TGCGCCAGCAGCCTTGACACCTCTGGAAACACCATATATTTT.

The rearrangement uses TRBV11-2 and TRBJ2-3; maybe TRBD1 (5 bases). The length of the CDR3 is 15 residues. Germline loops: CDR1 SGHAT, CDR2 FQNNGV. The V gene lost 0 bases and the J gene lost 2 bases, with 9 bases spanning the gap. In DNA, the CDR3 is TGTGCCAGCAGCTTAGATCTAGGGGTCACAGATACGCAGTATTTT. Encoded protein: CASSLDLGVTDTQYF.

This clone was observed once. The chain carries TRBV7-9 and TRBJ1-1; D is undetermined. The CDR3 extends over 13 amino acids. The germline V and J ends were trimmed by 3 bases and 0 bases, with 5 bases remaining between them. Germline V lookup: CDR1 SEHNR, CDR2 FQNEAQ (reference sequence). The CDR3 DNA reads as TGTGCCAGCAGCTTGTCCTTGAACACTGAAGCTTTCTTT. Translated, it gives CASSLSLNTEAFF.

CDR3 amino acids: CASSQDLAGRTDTQYF. CDR3 coding DNA: TGTGCCAGCAGCCAAGACCTAGCGGGCCGCACAGATACGCAGTATTTT. The chain combines TRBV3-1 (or the pseudogene TRBV3-2) with TRBJ2-3, with 8 bases matching TRBD2. This CDR3 spans 16 amino acids. Trimming took 0 bases from V and 1 from J; bases not matched to a gene: 3. Germline V lookup: CDR1 LGHDT, CDR2 YNNKEL (reference sequence).

The chain carries TRBV6-5 and TRBJ2-7, with D perhaps matching TRBD2 (6 bases). The ends were cut back, 6 bases at V and 2 bases at J, with 14 bases in the middle. The CDR3 covers 14 residues. CDR1 and CDR2 from the germline V gene are MNHEY and SVGAGI. CDR3 sequence: CASSLGLLTYEQYF. Written as DNA, the CDR3 is TGTGCCAGCAGCCTGGGACTCCTGACCTACGAGCAGTACTTC.

J is TRBJ1-5 and V is TRBV3-1 (or the pseudogene TRBV3-2), with D possibly being TRBD1 (5 bases). V shed 5 bases and J shed 0 bases, with 8 bases lying between them. Per the germline V gene, CDR1 is LGHDT and CDR2 is YNNKEL (reference sequence). CDR3 length equals 14 residues. Written as DNA, the CDR3 is TGTGCCAGCAGCTATGACAGTAGCAATCAGCCCCAGCATTTT. It yields the protein CASSYDSSNQPQHF.

Regarding this clone: At the DNA level, this CDR3 is encoded by other sequences in the same sample as well. The genes are TRBV5-1 and TRBJ2-5; D might be TRBD1 (6 bases). Looked up from germline, CDR1 is SGHRS and CDR2 is YFSETQ. The CDR3 extends over 14 amino acids. Trimming removed 0 bases at V and 4 bases at J, with 10 bases between. The CDR3 nucleotides read TGCGCCAGCAGCTTGGGTCAGGGGAGAGAGACCCAGTACTTC. Amino acid sequence: CASSLGQGRETQYF.

As for this clone: The junction and the germline gene differ at one end; a read error may be behind it. This chain uses TRBV7-9 with TRBJ2-7; tentatively, D is TRBD1 (6 bases). Germline V gives CDR1 SEHNR, CDR2 FQNEAQ (reference sequence). This CDR3 spans 14 amino acids. The CDR3 coding sequence is TGTGCCAGCAGCAAGGCAGGGGCCGGCTACGGGCAGTACTTC. Translated, it gives CASSKAGAGYGQYF. The complete variable domain, with remaining parts taken from reference TRBV7-9 and TRBJ2-7, reads DTGVSQNPRHKITKRGQNVTFRCDPISEHNRLYWYRQTLGQGPEFLTYFQNEAQLEKSRLLSDRFSAERPKGSFSTLEIQRTEQGDSAMYLCASSKAGAGYGQYFGPGTRLTVT.

This clone has a count of ten or more. The V call is TRBV3-1 (or the pseudogene TRBV3-2), the J call TRBJ2-2; 8 nucleotides line up with TRBD1. The germline V gene has CDR1 LGHDT and CDR2 YNNKEL (reference sequence). CDR3 length equals 16 residues. V lost 4 bases, J lost 2 bases, and 6 bases stayed unmatched. The CDR3 protein is CASSPGQEANTGELFF. The DNA of the CDR3 is TGTGCCAGCAGCCCGGGACAGGAGGCAAACACCGGGGAGCTGTTTTTT.

The table lists this clone with a count of one. V usage is TRBV11-3 and J usage is TRBJ1-1, with a possible D match to TRBD1 (6 bases). The CDR3 has 14 amino acids. Germline V gives CDR1 SGHNT, CDR2 YENEEA. Between the trimmed V and J ends, which lost 4 bases and 3 bases, there was a span of 12 bases. CDR3 DNA sequence: TGTGCCAGCAGCTCGCAGGGGTCGGACACTGAAGCTTTCTTT. Residues: CASSSQGSDTEAFF.

CDR3: CASSLGDSNTDTQYF. The CDR3 bases are TGCGCCAGCAGCTTGGGGGACAGCAACACAGATACGCAGTATTTT. The chain recombines TRBV5-1 with TRBJ2-3; 7 nucleotides align to TRBD1. The CDR3 is made up of 15 amino acids. V shed 0 bases and J 2 bases; nucleotides not matched to a gene: 3. CDR1 is SGHRS and CDR2 is YFSETQ in the germline V gene.

This chain uses TRBV11-2 with TRBJ1-1; 8 bases map to TRBD1. Germline loops: CDR1 SGHAT, CDR2 FQNNGV. The CDR3 covers 17 residues. V lost 6 bases to trimming and J lost 0 bases; unmatched junction nucleotides: 12. The CDR3 sequence: CASSSPGTGFMNTEAFF. As DNA, the CDR3 is TGTGCCAGCAGTAGCCCCGGGACAGGATTCATGAACACTGAAGCTTTCTTT.

In this sample, this clone turned up a few times. The chain employs TRBV11-3 and TRBJ1-2, with D possibly being TRBD1 (6 bases). Trimming left V 5 bases short and J 5 bases short, with 15 bases between. Germline assignment: CDR1 SGHNT and CDR2 YENEEA. The CDR3 has 14 amino acids. This chain's CDR3 is CASSLGQYPYGYTF. For the CDR3, the DNA is TGTGCCAGCAGCCTTGGACAGTATCCTTATGGCTACACCTTC. Filled out from reference TRBV11-3 and TRBJ1-2, the complete variable domain reads EAGVVQSPRYKIIEKKQPVAFWCNPISGHNTLYWYLQNLGQGPELLIRYENEEAVDDSQLPKDRFSAERLKGVDSTLKIQPAELGDSAVYLCASSLGQYPYGYTFGSGTRLTVV.

This rearrangement joins TRBV12-3 or TRBV12-4 to TRBJ1-2; no clear D gene. The CDR3 runs 11 residues. V lost 3 bases and J lost 4, with 3 bases in between. The CDR3 protein is CASSFSYGYTF. The CDR3 DNA sequence: TGTGCCAGCAGTTTCAGCTATGGCTACACCTTC.

This chain connects TRBV9 to TRBJ1-1; TRBD1 might be the D (5 bases). The CDR3 length is 15 residues. CDR1 and CDR2 from the germline V gene are SGDLS and YYNGEE. With 4 bases removed from V and 3 bases from J, the gap between germline ends came to 16 bases. The CDR3 DNA is TGTGCCAGCAGCCCCCGGGCAGGGAGGGACACTGAAGCTTTCTTT. It yields the protein CASSPRAGRDTEAFF.

The rearrangement uses TRBV6-5 and TRBJ1-4; perhaps TRBD1 as D (5 bases). V shed 7 bases and J shed 8 bases, with 14 bases lying between them. Germline-derived CDR1 and CDR2 are MNHEY and SVGAGI. The length of the CDR3 is 13 residues. CDR3 nucleotides: TGTGCCAGCAACCCAGGGAGGAGGGAAAAACTGTTTTTT. It yields the protein CASNPGRREKLFF.